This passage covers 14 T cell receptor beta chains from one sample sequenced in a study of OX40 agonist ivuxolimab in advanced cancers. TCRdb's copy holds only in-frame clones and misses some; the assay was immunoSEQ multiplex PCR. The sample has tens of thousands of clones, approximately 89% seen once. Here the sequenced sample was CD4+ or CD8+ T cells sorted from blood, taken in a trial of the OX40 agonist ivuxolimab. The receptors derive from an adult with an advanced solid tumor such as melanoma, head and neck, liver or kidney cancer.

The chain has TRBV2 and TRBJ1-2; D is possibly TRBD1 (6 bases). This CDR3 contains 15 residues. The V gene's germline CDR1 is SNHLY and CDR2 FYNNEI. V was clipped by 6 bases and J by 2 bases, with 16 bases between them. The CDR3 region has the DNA TGTGCCAGCAGAGGAGGGGGGGGCTTCAACTATGGCTACACCTTC. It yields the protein CASRGGGGFNYGYTF. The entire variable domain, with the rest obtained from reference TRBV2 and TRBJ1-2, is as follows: EPEVTQTPSHQVTQMGQEVILRCVPISNHLYFYWYRQILGQKVEFLVSFYNNEISEKSEIFDDQFSVERPDGSNFTLKIRSTKLEDSAMYFCASRGGGGFNYGYTFGSGTRLTVV.

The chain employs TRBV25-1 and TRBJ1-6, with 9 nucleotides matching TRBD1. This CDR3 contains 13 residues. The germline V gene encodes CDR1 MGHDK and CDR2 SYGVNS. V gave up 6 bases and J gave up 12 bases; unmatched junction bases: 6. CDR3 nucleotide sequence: TGTGCCAGCAGCCCGGGACAGGGTCTACCCCTCCACTTT. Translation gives CASSPGQGLPLHF.

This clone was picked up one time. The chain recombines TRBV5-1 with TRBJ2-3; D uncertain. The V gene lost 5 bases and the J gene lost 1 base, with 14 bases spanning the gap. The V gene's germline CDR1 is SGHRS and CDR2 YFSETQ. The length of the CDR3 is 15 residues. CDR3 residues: CASSSDGIRTDTQYF. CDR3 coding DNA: TGCGCCAGCAGTTCAGACGGCATTCGCACAGATACGCAGTATTTT. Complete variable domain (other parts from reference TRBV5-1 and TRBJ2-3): KAGVTQTPRYLIKTRGQQVTLSCSPISGHRSVSWYQQTPGQGLQFLFEYFSETQRNKGNFPGRFSGRQFSNSRSEMNVSTLELGDSALYLCASSSDGIRTDTQYFGPGTRLTVL.

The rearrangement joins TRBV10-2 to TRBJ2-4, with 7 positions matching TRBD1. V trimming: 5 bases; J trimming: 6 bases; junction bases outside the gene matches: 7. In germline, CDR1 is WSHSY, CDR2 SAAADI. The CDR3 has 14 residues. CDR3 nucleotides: TGCGCCAGCAGTCAGCAGGGGGATGCAAACATTCAGTACTTC. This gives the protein CASSQQGDANIQYF.

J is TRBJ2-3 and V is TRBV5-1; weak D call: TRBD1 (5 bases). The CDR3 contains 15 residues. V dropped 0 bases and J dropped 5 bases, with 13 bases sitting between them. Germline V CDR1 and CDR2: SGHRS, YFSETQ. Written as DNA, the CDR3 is TGCGCCAGCAGCTTGGGTCAGGGTCGTGGAGATACGCAGTATTTT. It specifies CASSLGQGRGDTQYF. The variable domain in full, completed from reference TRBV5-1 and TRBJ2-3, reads KAGVTQTPRYLIKTRGQQVTLSCSPISGHRSVSWYQQTPGQGLQFLFEYFSETQRNKGNFPGRFSGRQFSNSRSEMNVSTLELGDSALYLCASSLGQGRGDTQYFGPGTRLTVL.

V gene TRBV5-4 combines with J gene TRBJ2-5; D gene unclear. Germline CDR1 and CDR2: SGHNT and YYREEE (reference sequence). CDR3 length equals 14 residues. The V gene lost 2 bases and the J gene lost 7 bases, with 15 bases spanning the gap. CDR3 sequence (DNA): TGTGCCAGCAGCTTTATGGACGCACCTGGGACCCAGTACTTC. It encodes CASSFMDAPGTQYF.

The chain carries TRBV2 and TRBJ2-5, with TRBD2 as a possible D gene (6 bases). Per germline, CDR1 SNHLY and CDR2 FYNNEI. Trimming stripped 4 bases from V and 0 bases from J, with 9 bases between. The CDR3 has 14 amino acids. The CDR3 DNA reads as TGTGCCAGCAGTGTCGGCGGGGACCAAGAGACCCAGTACTTC. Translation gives CASSVGGDQETQYF.

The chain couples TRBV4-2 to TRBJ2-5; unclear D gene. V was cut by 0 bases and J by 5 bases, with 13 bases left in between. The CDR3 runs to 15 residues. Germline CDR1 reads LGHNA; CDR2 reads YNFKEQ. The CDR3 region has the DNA TGTGCCAGCAGCCAAGAGGTGGGGAATGGTGAGACCCAGTACTTC. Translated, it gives CASSQEVGNGETQYF.

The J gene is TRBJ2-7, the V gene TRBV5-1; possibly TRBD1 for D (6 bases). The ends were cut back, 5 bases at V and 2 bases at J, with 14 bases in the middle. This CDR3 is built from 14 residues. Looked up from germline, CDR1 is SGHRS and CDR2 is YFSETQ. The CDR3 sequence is CASRPTGSTYEQYF. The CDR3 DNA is TGCGCCAGCAGACCGACAGGCTCCACCTACGAGCAGTACTTC.

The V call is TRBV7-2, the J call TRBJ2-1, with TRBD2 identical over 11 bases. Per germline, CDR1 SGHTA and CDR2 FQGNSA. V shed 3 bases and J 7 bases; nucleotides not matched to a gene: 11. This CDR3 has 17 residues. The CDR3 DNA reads TGTGCCAGCAGCTTGAGTAGCGGGGGGGTGAGTGGAAATGAGCAGTTCTTC. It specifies CASSLSSGGVSGNEQFF.

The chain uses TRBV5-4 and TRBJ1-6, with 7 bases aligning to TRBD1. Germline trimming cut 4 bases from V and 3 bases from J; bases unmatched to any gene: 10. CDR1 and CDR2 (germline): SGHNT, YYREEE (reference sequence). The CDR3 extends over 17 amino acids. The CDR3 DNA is TGTGCCAGCAGCCTCGCCCCGGGACAGAGCTATAATTCACCCCTCCACTTT. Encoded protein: CASSLAPGQSYNSPLHF.

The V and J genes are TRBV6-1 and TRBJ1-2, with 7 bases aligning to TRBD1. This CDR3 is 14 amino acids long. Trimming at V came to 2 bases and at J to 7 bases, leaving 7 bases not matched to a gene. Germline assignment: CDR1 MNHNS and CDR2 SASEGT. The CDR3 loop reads CASSETGAYSGYTF. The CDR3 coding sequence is TGTGCCAGCAGTGAAACAGGGGCTTACTCTGGCTACACCTTC.

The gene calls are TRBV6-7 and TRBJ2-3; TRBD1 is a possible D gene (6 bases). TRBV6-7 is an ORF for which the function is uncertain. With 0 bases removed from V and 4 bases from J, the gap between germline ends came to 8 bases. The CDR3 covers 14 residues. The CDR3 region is CASSYSPGADTQYF. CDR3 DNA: TGTGCCAGCAGTTACTCTCCAGGGGCAGATACGCAGTATTTT.

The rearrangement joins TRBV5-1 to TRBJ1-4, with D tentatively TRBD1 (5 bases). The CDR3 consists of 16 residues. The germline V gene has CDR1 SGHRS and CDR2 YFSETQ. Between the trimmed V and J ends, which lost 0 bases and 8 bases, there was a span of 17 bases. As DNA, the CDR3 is TGCGCCAGCAGCTTGGGACAAGGGTCTTCAGGGGAAAAACTGTTTTTT. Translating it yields CASSLGQGSSGEKLFF.